A selection of T cell receptor beta chains follows, all from one sample in a study of prognosis after radiotherapy for stage I lung cancer. Each CDR3 protein is one row after TCRdb ran MiXCR on the multiplex PCR reads. The data hold about 59,000 distinct CDR3 sequences, with more than 25% observed a single time. Sequences were derived from PBMCs, sampled before or after stereotactic body radiation therapy (not recorded which). The receptors shown here come from a donor aged 50 or older with non-small cell lung cancer. Both conserved end residues are part of each CDR3. D genes are given only for firm matches. Clone size, where shown, is once, few, many, or a class for clones that have expanded.

clone_size j_call v_call cdr3_length d_call cdr3_aa cdr3_nt
many TRBJ2-3 TRBV20-1 14 NA CSATRSLTTDTQYF TGCAGTGCTACGAGAAGCCTGACTACAGATACGCAGTATTTT
many TRBJ1-2 TRBV28 13 TRBD1 CASSWGQNYGYTF TGTGCCAGCAGTTGGGGACAGAACTATGGCTACACCTTC
many TRBJ2-5 TRBV6-2/TRBV6-3 15 NA CATRTGAGREETQYF TGTGCCACCCGTACGGGGGCAGGTAGGGAAGAGACCCAGTACTTC
many TRBJ2-6 TRBV19 15 NA CASSTGISGANVLTF TGTGCCAGTAGTACTGGGATCTCTGGGGCCAACGTCCTGACTTTC
many TRBJ2-1 TRBV6-1 16 TRBD2 CASSASGLASYNEQFF TGTGCCAGCAGTGCTTCGGGACTAGCTTCCTACAATGAGCAGTTCTTC
many TRBJ1-4 TRBV30 17 NA CAWSSVVGVETNEKLFF TGTGCCTGGAGCTCGGTCGTGGGGGTGGAAACTAATGAAAAACTGTTTTTT
many TRBJ2-7 TRBV12-3/TRBV12-4 13 TRBD2 CASSLLSGDEQYF TGTGCCAGCAGTTTGCTAAGCGGGGACGAGCAGTACTTC
many TRBJ2-1 TRBV7-8 15 NA CASSDRTPLYNEQFF TGTGCCAGCAGCGACAGGACCCCGCTTTACAATGAGCAGTTCTTC
many TRBJ1-5 TRBV18 15 NA CASSRSMDSNQPQHF TGTGCCAGCTCACGTAGTATGGATAGCAATCAGCCCCAGCATTTT
many TRBJ1-5 TRBV19 13 NA CASSTYAPQPQHF TGTGCCAGTAGTACGTACGCCCCCCAGCCCCAGCATTTT
many TRBJ1-4 TRBV5-5 15 TRBD1 CASSWGQSSNEKLFF TGTGCCAGCAGCTGGGGACAGAGCAGTAATGAAAAACTGTTTTTT
many TRBJ2-7 TRBV12-3/TRBV12-4 14 NA CASSNTGGAYEQYF TGTGCCAGCAGTAACACAGGAGGAGCCTACGAGCAGTACTTC
NA TRBJ2-3 TRBV30 14 TRBD2 CARGRGGGRDTQYF TGTGCCCGGGGCCGGGGCGGGGGGAGAGATACGCAGTATTTT
many TRBJ1-3 TRBV7-9 16 NA CASSPLGGTSGNTIYF TGTGCCAGCAGCCCACTTGGAGGGACGTCTGGAAACACCATATATTTT
NA TRBJ1-1 TRBV18 15 NA CASSPGGAYGTEAFF TGTGCCAGCTCACCAGGGGGGGCTTATGGCACTGAAGCTTTCTTT
many TRBJ1-1 TRBV20-1 14 NA CSAREHMMNTEAFF TGCAGTGCTAGGGAGCATATGATGAACACTGAAGCTTTCTTT
NA TRBJ2-1 TRBV6-1 15 NA CASSHAGRQYNEQFF TGTGCCAGTTCCCACGCGGGACGGCAATACAATGAGCAGTTCTTC
NA TRBJ1-6 TRBV7-2 17 TRBD1 CASILEGQGALDSPFHF TGTGCCAGCATCTTAGAGGGCCAGGGGGCATTAGATTCACCCTTCCACTTT
many TRBJ1-4 TRBV6-2/TRBV6-3 18 TRBD1 CASSASGTGGAFRRKLFF TGTGCCAGCAGTGCCTCCGGGACAGGGGGCGCTTTCCGAAGAAAACTGTTTTTT
many TRBJ1-6 TRBV5-1 13 NA CASSLEKGSPLHF TGCGCCAGCAGCTTGGAAAAGGGATCACCCCTCCACTTT
NA TRBJ2-5 TRBV3-1 14 NA CASSGRTYQETQYF TGTGCCAGCAGCGGCCGGACGTACCAAGAGACCCAGTACTTC
many TRBJ1-4 TRBV7-2 18 NA CVSSQVGGAAVTNEKLFF TGTGTCAGCAGCCAAGTGGGAGGGGCAGCGGTAACTAATGAAAAACTGTTTTTT
many TRBJ1-2 TRBV15 12 NA CATSRDMGGYTF TGTGCCACCAGCAGAGATATGGGGGGCTACACCTTC
many TRBJ2-5 TRBV7-3 13 NA CASSPGNGETQYF TGTGCCAGCTCACCAGGGAATGGGGAGACCCAGTACTTC
NA TRBJ2-2 TRBV20-1 14 NA CSAGPGLAHGELFF TGCAGTGCTGGGCCGGGACTTGCCCACGGGGAGCTGTTTTTT
many TRBJ2-1 TRBV6-1 15 TRBD2 CASSGAGARGYEQFF TGTGCCAGCAGCGGAGCGGGGGCCCGTGGTTATGAGCAGTTCTTC
many TRBJ2-3 TRBV29-1 16 TRBD2 CSVGLAGRARTDTQYF TGCAGCGTTGGGCTAGCGGGAAGGGCTCGCACAGATACGCAGTATTTT
many TRBJ2-7 TRBV5-1 14 NA CASSLTTGTYEQYF TGCGCCAGCAGCTTGACGACGGGAACCTACGAGCAGTACTTC
once TRBJ1-3 TRBV6-5 19 NA CASSYSRYLRGNSGNTIYF TGTGCCAGCAGTTACTCAAGGTACCTTCGAGGGAACTCTGGAAACACCATATATTTT
many TRBJ2-1 TRBV3-1 15 NA CASSQQRQTYNEQFF TGTGCCAGCAGCCAACAGCGACAAACCTACAATGAGCAGTTCTTC
NA TRBJ1-2 TRBV10-2 12 TRBD1 CASRDRGGGYTF TGCGCCAGCAGGGACAGGGGGGGTGGCTACACCTTC
many TRBJ1-5 TRBV6-2/TRBV6-3 15 TRBD1 CASSYEGGVRQPQHF TGTGCCAGCAGTTACGAAGGGGGCGTACGTCAGCCCCAGCATTTT
many TRBJ1-5 TRBV18 14 NA CASSMAGGNQPQHF TGTGCCAGCTCCATGGCTGGGGGCAATCAGCCCCAGCATTTT
NA TRBJ2-7 TRBV5-1 16 NA CASSLGFLQGAYEQYF TGCGCCAGCAGCTTGGGTTTCCTACAGGGTGCCTACGAGCAGTACTTC
many TRBJ2-3 TRBV4-3 16 TRBD2 CASSQGTSGGSDTQYF TGCGCCAGCAGCCAAGGGACTAGCGGGGGTTCAGATACGCAGTATTTT
many TRBJ1-6 TRBV27 15 NA CASSLSQGRNSPLHF TGTGCCAGCAGTTTATCGCAGGGGAGGAATTCACCCCTCCACTTT
NA TRBJ1-6 TRBV6-5 14 TRBD1 CASSYLRTGSPLHF TGTGCCAGCAGTTACCTGAGGACAGGATCACCCCTCCACTTT
NA TRBJ2-5 TRBV7-9 12 NA CASSFCGETQYF TGTGCCAGCAGCTTTTGCGGGGAGACCCAGTACTTC
many TRBJ2-7 TRBV6-1 14 NA CASSRQATSYEQYF TGTGCCAGCAGCCGTCAGGCCACCTCCTACGAGCAGTACTTC
NA TRBJ1-2 TRBV11-2 14 NA CVSSQEEGRYGYTF TGTGTCAGCAGCCAGGAGGAGGGTAGATATGGCTACACCTTC
many TRBJ2-7 TRBV19 14 NA CASSIGNGPYEQYF TGTGCCAGTAGTATCGGCAACGGCCCCTACGAGCAGTACTTC
many TRBJ1-2 TRBV24-1 13 NA CATSDYGQGGYTF TGTGCCACCAGTGATTACGGACAAGGCGGCTACACCTTC
many TRBJ1-5 TRBV6-1 15 TRBD1 CASQWGQGLGQPQHF TGTGCCAGCCAATGGGGACAGGGGCTTGGACAGCCCCAGCATTTT
many TRBJ2-4 TRBV6-2/TRBV6-3 15 TRBD2 CASRNGGALENIQYF TGTGCCAGCAGGAACGGGGGGGCATTGGAAAACATTCAGTACTTC
NA TRBJ1-2 TRBV28 14 TRBD1 CASRHTRDSYGHTF TGTGCCAGCAGACATACCCGGGACAGTTATGGCCACACCTTC
many TRBJ2-3 TRBV5-1 15 TRBD2 CASSLVAGGTDTQYF TGCGCCAGCAGCTTGGTAGCGGGGGGAACAGATACGCAGTATTTT